This T cell receptor beta chain was identified in a study of blood T cell repertoires in COVID-19. Across the study: COVID-19 samples collected from the United States, Italy and Spain covered acute and convalescent phases. The analysed material was cDNA or gDNA that came from T cells, B-cell-depleted T cells, or PBMCs.

V shed 4 bases and J shed 3 bases, with 8 bases lying between them. This CDR3 region has 13 residues. Germline CDR1 reads SGHNT; CDR2 reads YYREEE (reference sequence). Sequencing was performed with immunoSEQ multiplex PCR; in TCRdb, only in-frame clones are kept and a portion is missing. Here the sample spans more than 250,000 clones, roughly nine tenths being singletons. The age range of participants was 18 to 89 years, with residence in about two dozen US areas. Clinical histories supplied by participants themselves formed the basis of cohort assignment. The chain employs TRBV5-4 and TRBJ2-1, with D possibly matching TRBD1 (5 bases). The clonotype was recovered from a woman under 30 who had recovered from COVID-19. What was sequenced was PBMCs or T cells enriched from blood (not recorded which). This CDR3 is CASSPDSYNEQFF. The DNA for the CDR3 is TGTGCCAGCAGCCCTGACAGCTACAATGAGCAGTTCTTC.